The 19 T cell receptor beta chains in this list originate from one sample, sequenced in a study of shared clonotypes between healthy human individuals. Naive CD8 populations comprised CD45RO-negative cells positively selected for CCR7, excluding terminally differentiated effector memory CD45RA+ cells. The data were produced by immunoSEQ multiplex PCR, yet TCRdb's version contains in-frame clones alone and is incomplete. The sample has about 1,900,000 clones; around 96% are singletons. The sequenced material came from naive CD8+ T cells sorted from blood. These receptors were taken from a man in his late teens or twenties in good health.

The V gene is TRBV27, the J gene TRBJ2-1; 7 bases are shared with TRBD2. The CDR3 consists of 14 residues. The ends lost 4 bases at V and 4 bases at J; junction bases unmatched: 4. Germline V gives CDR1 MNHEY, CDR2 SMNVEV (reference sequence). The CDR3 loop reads CASSWGGEYNEQFF. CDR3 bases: TGTGCCAGCAGTTGGGGGGGGGAGTACAATGAGCAGTTCTTC.

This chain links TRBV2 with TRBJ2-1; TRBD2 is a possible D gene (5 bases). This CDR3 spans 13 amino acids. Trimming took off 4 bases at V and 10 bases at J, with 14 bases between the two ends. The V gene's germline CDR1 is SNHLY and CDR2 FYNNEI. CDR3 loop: CASSVGRGSEQFF. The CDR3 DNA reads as TGTGCCAGCAGTGTCGGTCGGGGAAGCGAGCAGTTCTTC.

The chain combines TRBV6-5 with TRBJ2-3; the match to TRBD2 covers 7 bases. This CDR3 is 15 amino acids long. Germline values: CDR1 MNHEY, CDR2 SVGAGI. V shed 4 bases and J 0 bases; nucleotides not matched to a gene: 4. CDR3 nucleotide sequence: TGTGCCAGCAGTTCCTACGGGAGGAGCACAGATACGCAGTATTTT. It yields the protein CASSSYGRSTDTQYF.

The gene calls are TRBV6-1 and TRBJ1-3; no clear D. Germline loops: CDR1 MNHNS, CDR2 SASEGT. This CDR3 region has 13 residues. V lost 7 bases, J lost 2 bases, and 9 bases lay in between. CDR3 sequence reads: CASIRQPGNTIYF. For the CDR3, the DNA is TGTGCCAGCATTCGCCAACCTGGAAACACCATATATTTT.

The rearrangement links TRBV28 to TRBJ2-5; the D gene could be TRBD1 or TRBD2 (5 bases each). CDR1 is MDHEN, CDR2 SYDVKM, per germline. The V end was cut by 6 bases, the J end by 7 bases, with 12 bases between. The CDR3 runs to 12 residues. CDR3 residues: CASRLDGATQYF. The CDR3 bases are TGTGCCAGCAGGCTAGACGGGGCGACCCAGTACTTC.

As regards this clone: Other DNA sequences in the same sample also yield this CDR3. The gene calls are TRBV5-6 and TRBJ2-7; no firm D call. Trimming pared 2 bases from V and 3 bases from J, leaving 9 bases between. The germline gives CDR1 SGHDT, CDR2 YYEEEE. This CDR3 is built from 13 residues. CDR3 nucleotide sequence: TGTGCCAGCAGCTTTGCAGAAAGCTACGAGCAGTACTTC. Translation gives CASSFAESYEQYF.

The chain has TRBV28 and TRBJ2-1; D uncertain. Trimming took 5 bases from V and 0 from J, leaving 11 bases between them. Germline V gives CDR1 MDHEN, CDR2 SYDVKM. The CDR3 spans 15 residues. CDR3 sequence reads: CASSLVVISYNEQFF. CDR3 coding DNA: TGTGCCAGCAGTCTGGTCGTAATCTCCTACAATGAGCAGTTCTTC.

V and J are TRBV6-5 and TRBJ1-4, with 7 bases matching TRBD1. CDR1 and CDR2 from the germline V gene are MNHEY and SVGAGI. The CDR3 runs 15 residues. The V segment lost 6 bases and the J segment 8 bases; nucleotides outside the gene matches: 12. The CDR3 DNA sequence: TGTGCCAGCAGCACACTCCCGACAGGGACCGAAAAACTGTTTTTT. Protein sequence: CASSTLPTGTEKLFF.

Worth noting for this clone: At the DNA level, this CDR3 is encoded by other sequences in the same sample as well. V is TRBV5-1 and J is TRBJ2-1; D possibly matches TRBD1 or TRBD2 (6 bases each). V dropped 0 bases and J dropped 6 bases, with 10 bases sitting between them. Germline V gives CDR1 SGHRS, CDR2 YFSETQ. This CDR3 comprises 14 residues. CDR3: CASSLEGGINEQFF. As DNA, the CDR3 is TGCGCCAGCAGCTTGGAGGGGGGAATCAATGAGCAGTTCTTC.

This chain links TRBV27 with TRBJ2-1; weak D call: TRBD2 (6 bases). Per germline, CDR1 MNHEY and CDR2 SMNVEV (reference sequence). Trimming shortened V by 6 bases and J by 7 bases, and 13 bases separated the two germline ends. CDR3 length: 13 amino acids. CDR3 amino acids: CASSPIGRNEQFF. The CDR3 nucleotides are TGTGCCAGCAGCCCCATAGGGAGGAATGAGCAGTTCTTC.

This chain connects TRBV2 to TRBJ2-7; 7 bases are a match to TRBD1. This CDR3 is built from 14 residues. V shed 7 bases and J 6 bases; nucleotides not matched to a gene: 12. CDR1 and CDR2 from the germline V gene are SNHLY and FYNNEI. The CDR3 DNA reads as TGTGCCAGCAATACCGGGACAGAGACCACCGAGCAGTACTTC. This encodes CASNTGTETTEQYF.

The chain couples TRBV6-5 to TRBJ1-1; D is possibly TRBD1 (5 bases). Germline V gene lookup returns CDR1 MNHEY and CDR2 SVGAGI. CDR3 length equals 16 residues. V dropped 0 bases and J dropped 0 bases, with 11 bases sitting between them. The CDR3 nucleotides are TGTGCCAGCAGTTACTCGAGACAGTCCATGAACACTGAAGCTTTCTTT. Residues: CASSYSRQSMNTEAFF.

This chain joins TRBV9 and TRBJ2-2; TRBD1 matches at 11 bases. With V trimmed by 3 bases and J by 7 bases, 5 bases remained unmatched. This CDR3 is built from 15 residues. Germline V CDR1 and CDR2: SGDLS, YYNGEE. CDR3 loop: CASSDRTGGGGELFF. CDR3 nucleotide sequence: TGTGCCAGCAGCGACCGGACAGGGGGCGGCGGGGAGCTGTTTTTT.

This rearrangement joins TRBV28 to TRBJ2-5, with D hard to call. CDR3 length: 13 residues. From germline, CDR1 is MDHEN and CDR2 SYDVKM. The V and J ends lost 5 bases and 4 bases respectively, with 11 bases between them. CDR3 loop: CASSAVGLETQYF. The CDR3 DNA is TGTGCCAGCAGTGCGGTTGGGCTAGAGACCCAGTACTTC.

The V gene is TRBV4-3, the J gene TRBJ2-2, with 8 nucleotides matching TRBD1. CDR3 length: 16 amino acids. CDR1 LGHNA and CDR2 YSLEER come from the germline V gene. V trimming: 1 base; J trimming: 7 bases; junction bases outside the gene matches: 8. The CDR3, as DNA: TGCGCCAGCAGCCAAGGGGTGACAGGGGCGAGCGGGGAGCTGTTTTTT. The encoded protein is CASSQGVTGASGELFF.

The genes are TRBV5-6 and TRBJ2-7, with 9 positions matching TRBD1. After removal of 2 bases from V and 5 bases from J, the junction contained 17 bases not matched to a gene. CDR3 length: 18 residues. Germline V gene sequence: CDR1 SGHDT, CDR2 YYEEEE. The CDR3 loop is CASSLYLSWDRVYHEQYF. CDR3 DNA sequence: TGTGCCAGCAGCTTATATCTCTCCTGGGACAGGGTTTATCACGAGCAGTACTTC.

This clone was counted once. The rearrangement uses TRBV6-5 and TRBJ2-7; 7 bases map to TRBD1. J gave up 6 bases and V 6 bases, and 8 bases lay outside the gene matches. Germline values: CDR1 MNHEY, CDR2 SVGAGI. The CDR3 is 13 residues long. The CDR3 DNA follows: TGTGCCAGCAGGTTACAGGGGCTTACCGAGCAGTACTTC. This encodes CASRLQGLTEQYF.

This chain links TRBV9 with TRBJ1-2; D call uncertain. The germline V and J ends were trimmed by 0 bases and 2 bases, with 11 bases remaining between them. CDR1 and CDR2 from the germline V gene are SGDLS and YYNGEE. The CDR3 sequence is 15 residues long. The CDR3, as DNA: TGTGCCAGCAGCGTAGTGGCGGACTTAAACTATGGCTACACCTTC. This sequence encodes CASSVVADLNYGYTF.

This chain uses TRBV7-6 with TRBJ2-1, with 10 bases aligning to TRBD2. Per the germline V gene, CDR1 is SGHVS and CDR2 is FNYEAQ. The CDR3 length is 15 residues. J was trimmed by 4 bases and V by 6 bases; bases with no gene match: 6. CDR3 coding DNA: TGTGCCAGCAGGCACACTAGCGGGGCTTACAATGAGCAGTTCTTC. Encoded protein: CASRHTSGAYNEQFF. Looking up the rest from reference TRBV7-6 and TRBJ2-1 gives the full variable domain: GAGVSQSPRYKVTKRGQDVALRCDPISGHVSLYWYRQALGQGPEFLTYFNYEAQQDKSGLPNDRFSAERPEGSISTLTIQRTEQRDSAMYRCASRHTSGAYNEQFFGPGTRLTVL.